This entry lists 2 T cell receptor beta chains sequenced from one sample in a study of CD4 T cells in relation to SARS-CoV-2 and coronaviruses. Their specific antigens are unknown. The protocol was immunoSEQ multiplex PCR, while the TCRdb copy is restricted to in-frame clones and leaves out a portion. Of about 43,000 clones listed, approximately 80% were seen once; the top ten hold over 1.1%. The sample comprised naive CD4+ T cells from PBMCs, cultured in vitro. Subset noted: naive CD4+ T cells isolated by negative enrichment. The origin of the receptors is an adult with COVID-19.

The chain uses TRBV2 and TRBJ2-1, with 8 bases matching TRBD1. There are 14 residues in the CDR3. With V trimmed by 7 bases and J by 6 bases, 8 bases remained unmatched. CDR1 is SNHLY and CDR2 is FYNNEI in the germline V gene. CDR3 region: CASMTGEWSNEQFF. CDR3 coding DNA: TGTGCCAGCATGACAGGGGAATGGTCCAATGAGCAGTTCTTC.

The CDR3 nucleotides are TGTGCCAGCAGCTTTGAGGCGGGGGTTAATTCACCCCTCCACTTT. It yields the protein CASSFEAGVNSPLHF. This rearrangement joins TRBV5-4 to TRBJ1-6; D possibly corresponds to TRBD1 (5 bases). The germline gives CDR1 SGHNT, CDR2 YYREEE (reference sequence). Between the trimmed V and J ends, which lost 2 bases and 6 bases, there was a span of 12 bases. This CDR3 contains 15 residues.